This TCR beta chain was retrieved from a study of blood T cell repertoires in COVID-19. Per the germline V gene, CDR1 is MNHEY and CDR2 is SMNVEV (reference sequence). The CDR3 runs to 17 residues. Unmatched junction bases numbered 18, after V lost 7 bases and J lost 7 bases. Profiled with immunoSEQ multiplex PCR; TCRdb holds only in-frame clones, not every one. The profile shows about 190,000 clones, 65% to 80% of them singletons. The chain employs TRBV27 and TRBJ1-2; 10 bases align to TRBD1. The sample comprised PBMCs or T cells enriched from blood (not recorded which). The clonotype was recovered from a woman between 45 and 65 years old with acute COVID-19. In nucleotides, the CDR3 is TGTGCCAGCAATGAGGTGGGACAGGGGCGCTATTACGGTGGCTACACCTTC. This codes for CASNEVGQGRYYGGYTF.